This T cell receptor beta chain was profiled in a study of blood T cell repertoires in COVID-19. Study-level information: Whether acute or convalescent, the COVID-19 samples came from the United States, Italy and Spain.

TCRdb's copy holds only in-frame clones and misses some; the assay was immunoSEQ multiplex PCR. Of roughly 250,000 clones in the sample, under 85% were seen once. V shed 0 bases and J shed 0 bases, with 8 bases lying between them. CDR1 is SGHRS, CDR2 YFSETQ, per germline. This CDR3 has 15 residues. Specimen: peripheral blood. The receptor was derived from a human donor with COVID-19, enrolled during active disease. The donor label of this sample is uncertain. J is TRBJ2-3 and V is TRBV5-1, with D unclear. Here the CDR3 reads CASSLEATSTDTQYF. CDR3 DNA sequence: TGCGCCAGCAGCTTGGAAGCCACTAGCACAGATACGCAGTATTTT.